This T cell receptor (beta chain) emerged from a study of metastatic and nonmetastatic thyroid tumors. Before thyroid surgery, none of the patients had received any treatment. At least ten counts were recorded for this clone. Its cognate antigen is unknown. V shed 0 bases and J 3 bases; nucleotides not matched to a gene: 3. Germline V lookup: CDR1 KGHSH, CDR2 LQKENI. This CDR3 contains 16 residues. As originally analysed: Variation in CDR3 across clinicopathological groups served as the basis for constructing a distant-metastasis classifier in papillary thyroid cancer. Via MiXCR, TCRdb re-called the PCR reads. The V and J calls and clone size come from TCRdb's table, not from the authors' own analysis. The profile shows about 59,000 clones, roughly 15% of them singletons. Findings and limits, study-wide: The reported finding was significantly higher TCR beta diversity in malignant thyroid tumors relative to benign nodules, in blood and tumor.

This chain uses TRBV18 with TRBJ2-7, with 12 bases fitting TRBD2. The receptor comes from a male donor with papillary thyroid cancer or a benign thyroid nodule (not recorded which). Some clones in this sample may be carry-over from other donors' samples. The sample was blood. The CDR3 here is CASSPPTSGGFYEQYF. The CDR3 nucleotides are TGTGCCAGCTCACCACCGACTAGCGGGGGCTTCTACGAGCAGTACTTC.